These T cell receptor beta chains were read from a single sample in a study of sequential checkpoint blockade in melanoma. TCRdb's table, derived via immunoSEQ multiplex PCR, lists solely in-frame clones and lacks some. The table shows about 16,000 clones, with about 92% occurring only once. This sample comprised CD8+ T cells sorted from blood (inferred from file names), obtained from a patient given nivolumab and ipilimumab in sequence. The receptor set was obtained from a human donor with melanoma. Both conserved end residues are part of each CDR3. The D gene is left open where the match is weak. Some rows mark clone size as missing; the rest say once, few, many or name a class of expanded clone.

>TRBJ2-5|TRBD2|.|TRBV4-3
TGCGCCAGCAGCCAAAATTTAGGGACTAGACAAGAGACCCAGTACTTC
CASSQNLGTRQETQYF
>TRBJ1-1|.|.|TRBV5-1
TGCGCCAGCAGCTTGGATCCGGGGATGGTCACTGAAGCTTTCTTT
CASSLDPGMVTEAFF
>TRBJ2-7|TRBD1|.|TRBV6-5
TGTGCCAGCAGGGCCGGGACAGGGGGGTTCTACGAGCAGTACTTC
CASRAGTGGFYEQYF
>TRBJ1-1|.|.|TRBV28
TGTGCCAGCAGTTTATCCCCCGACTCGAACACTGAAGCTTTCTTT
CASSLSPDSNTEAFF
>TRBJ1-5|.|.|TRBV27
TGTGCCAGCAGTTTAGGAGGGACTCAGCCCCAGCATTTT
CASSLGGTQPQHF
>TRBJ1-1|TRBD1|.|TRBV13
TGTGCCAGCAGCAGGCGGACAGGGGGCGCAGAGGGTCATGCTGAAGCTTTCTTT
CASSRRTGGAEGHAEAFF
>TRBJ1-2|.|.|TRBV7-2
TGTGCCAGCAGCTTAGGGCCTCCGGGGGGTGGCTACACCTTC
CASSLGPPGGGYTF
>TRBJ2-7|TRBD1|.|TRBV7-6
TGTGCCAGCAGCTTCGGGACAGGGTTCTCCTACGAGCAGTACTTC
CASSFGTGFSYEQYF
>TRBJ1-4|.|.|TRBV9
TGTGCCAGCAGCGTAGGAGGAGGACCTGAAAAACTGTTTTTT
CASSVGGGPEKLFF
>TRBJ2-7|.|.|TRBV19
TGTGCCAGTAGTATATCTGGGCAGTCCTACGAGCAGTACTTC
CASSISGQSYEQYF
>TRBJ1-5|TRBD1|.|TRBV30
TGTGCCTGGAGTCTAACAGGGGTAGGGGTTCAGCCCCAGCATTTT
CAWSLTGVGVQPQHF
>TRBJ2-7|.|.|TRBV9
TGTGCCAGCAGCGTAGACCCGGGAGCCTCCCCCTACGAGCAGTACTTC
CASSVDPGASPYEQYF
>TRBJ2-7|TRBD2|.|TRBV7-2
TGTGCCAGCAGCTTCAAGACGGGACTAGCAGGTACCTACGAGCAGTACTTC
CASSFKTGLAGTYEQYF
>TRBJ1-1|.|.|TRBV10-3
TGTGCCATCAGTGAGTATAGCAAAGGCCCTGAAGCTTTCTTT
CAISEYSKGPEAFF
>TRBJ1-5|TRBD1|.|TRBV15
TGTGCCACCAGCCTAACGAGGGGGCCCCAGCCCCAGCATTTT
CATSLTRGPQPQHF
>TRBJ1-1|.|.|TRBV7-9
TGTGCCAGCAGCTACCCTGGGGGGTATGGGGAGACTGAAGCTTTCTTT
CASSYPGGYGETEAFF
>TRBJ1-2|TRBD1|.|TRBV9
TGTGCCAGCAGCGCCACAGGGGACGACTATGGCTACACCTTC
CASSATGDDYGYTF
>TRBJ1-5|TRBD1|.|TRBV9
TGTGCCAGCAGCGTAGTTAGTGGGACAGTGAATCAGCCCCAGCATTTT
CASSVVSGTVNQPQHF
>TRBJ1-3|.|.|TRBV9
TGTGCCAGCAGCGCGATGAGTGGGGGCGTCTCTGGAAACACCATATATTTT
CASSAMSGGVSGNTIYF
>TRBJ1-1|TRBD1|.|TRBV5-1
TGCGCCAGCAGTCTGGACAGGGTGAACACTGAAGCTTTCTTT
CASSLDRVNTEAFF
>TRBJ2-2|.|.|TRBV11-2
TGTGCCAGCAGCTTCCTAAGTCCCGGGGAGCTGTTTTTT
CASSFLSPGELFF
>TRBJ2-7|.|.|TRBV7-9
TGTGCCAGCAGCTTATACGCAGGGGAGTACGAGCAGTACTTC
CASSLYAGEYEQYF
>TRBJ1-1|.|once|TRBV7-9
TGTGCCAGCAGCCCACCGGGACTTCGGAACACTGAAGCTTTCTTT
CASSPPGLRNTEAFF
>TRBJ2-7|TRBD2|.|TRBV5-6
TGTGCCAGCAGCTTATCTAGCGGGAGACGCGAGCAGTACTTC
CASSLSSGRREQYF
>TRBJ1-3|.|few|TRBV4-3
TGCGCCAGCAGCCCCGGGATCTCTGGAAACACCATATATTTT
CASSPGISGNTIYF
>TRBJ2-7|TRBD2|once|TRBV7-2
TGTGCCAGCAGCTTAACTAGCGGGAGGCCTTACGAGCAGTACTTC
CASSLTSGRPYEQYF
>TRBJ2-7|TRBD2|.|TRBV19
TGTGCCAGTAGTATAAGCGGGGACTCCTACGAGCAGTACTTC
CASSISGDSYEQYF
>TRBJ2-7|.|.|TRBV4-2
TGTGCCAGCAGCCAAGATCTCGGGAGCTCCTACGAGCAGTACTTC
CASSQDLGSSYEQYF
>TRBJ1-2|.|.|TRBV29-1
TGCAGCGTCTTGGGTAAGGGTTATGACGGGGGGAACCTGCACTATGGCTACACCTTC
CSVLGKGYDGGNLHYGYTF